The rows below give T cell receptor beta chains drawn from one sample of a study of beta chain features in type 1 diabetes. The protocol was immunoSEQ multiplex PCR, while the TCRdb copy is restricted to in-frame clones and leaves out a portion. The sample contains approximately 140,000 clones, under 60% of which appear only once. Sequenced material: Tregs from blood. Receptors were obtained from a man younger than 35 in good health. Each CDR3 is given with its conserved first and last residue. The D gene is left open where the match is weak. A row's size may be missing; if present it is once, few, many or a size class.

V	size	D	J	CDR3	DNA
TRBV6-5	-	-	TRBJ1-3	CASRTGGGNTIYF	TGTGCCAGCAGGACAGGAGGTGGAAACACCATATATTTT
TRBV7-3	-	-	TRBJ2-5	CASSLASGETQYF	TGTGCCAGCAGCTTAGCCTCAGGGGAGACCCAGTACTTC
TRBV18	-	TRBD1	TRBJ1-1	CASSTGTGGQNTEAFF	TGTGCCAGCTCAACCGGGACAGGGGGCCAGAACACTGAAGCTTTCTTT
TRBV6-5	-	-	TRBJ2-2	CASSYSAQGGGELFF	TGTGCCAGCAGTTACTCGGCACAGGGTGGGGGGGAGCTGTTTTTT
TRBV30	few	TRBD1	TRBJ1-6	CAWRRQGTNSPLHF	TGTGCCTGGAGACGACAGGGTACCAATTCACCCCTCCACTTT
TRBV28	-	TRBD2	TRBJ2-1	CASSFPSGSANNEQFF	TGTGCCAGCAGTTTCCCCAGCGGGAGTGCTAACAATGAGCAGTTCTTC
TRBV18	-	TRBD1	TRBJ1-6	CASSPRTGENSPLHF	TGTGCCAGCTCACCCAGGACAGGGGAGAATTCACCCCTCCACTTT
TRBV5-4	-	-	TRBJ1-2	CASSSGPRYTF	TGTGCCAGCAGCTCAGGTCCTCGCTACACCTTC
TRBV5-6	-	-	TRBJ1-2	CASSLMDRSYGYTF	TGTGCCAGCAGCTTGATGGACAGATCCTATGGCTACACCTTC
TRBV6-5	-	TRBD1	TRBJ2-1	CASRRTGDNEQFF	TGTGCCAGCAGAAGAACAGGGGACAATGAGCAGTTCTTC
TRBV7-9	-	TRBD1	TRBJ2-1	CASSFRQGLRNEQFF	TGTGCCAGCAGCTTTAGACAGGGATTGAGGAATGAGCAGTTCTTC
TRBV5-1	-	-	TRBJ1-2	CASSARQSYGYTF	TGCGCCAGCAGCGCTAGACAGAGCTATGGCTACACCTTC
TRBV11-1	-	-	TRBJ1-6	CASSLAAGFNSPLHF	TGTGCCAGCAGCTTAGCCGCAGGGTTTAATTCACCCCTCCACTTT
TRBV4-3	few	-	TRBJ2-7	CASSQDSQSYEQYF	TGCGCCAGCAGCCAAGATTCTCAGTCCTACGAGCAGTACTTC
TRBV19	-	TRBD2	TRBJ2-3	CASSTRLAGGPDTQYF	TGTGCCAGTAGTACCCGACTAGCGGGAGGGCCAGATACGCAGTATTTT
TRBV28	few	TRBD1	TRBJ1-2	CASSLTGQGTPRYGYTF	TGTGCCAGCAGTTTAACGGGACAGGGGACTCCTCGCTATGGCTACACCTTC
TRBV15	-	TRBD2	TRBJ2-3	CATSRDMAAGGTDTQYF	TGTGCCACCAGCAGAGATATGGCAGCGGGGGGCACAGATACGCAGTATTTT
TRBV29-1	-	-	TRBJ1-1	CSALRPGGTEAFF	TGCAGCGCCCTTCGTCCCGGGGGCACTGAAGCTTTCTTT
TRBV19	once	-	TRBJ2-7	CASSIRLGSSYEQYF	TGTGCCAGTAGTATCCGGCTAGGGAGCTCCTACGAGCAGTACTTC
TRBV30	-	TRBD1	TRBJ2-2	CAWSKKTGSNTGELFF	TGTGCCTGGAGCAAAAAGACAGGGTCGAACACCGGGGAGCTGTTTTTT
TRBV4-1	-	-	TRBJ1-2	CASSHLAGAYGYTF	TGCGCCAGCAGCCACCTGGCAGGCGCCTATGGCTACACCTTC
TRBV7-3	-	-	TRBJ1-1	CASSLAGRGTEAFF	TGTGCCAGCAGCCTAGCGGGGCGGGGCACTGAAGCTTTCTTT
TRBV30	few	-	TRBJ2-7	CAWSYTYEQYF	TGTGCCTGGTCGTATACCTACGAGCAGTACTTC
TRBV6-5	-	-	TRBJ1-1	CASSYSAGNTEAFF	TGTGCCAGCAGTTACTCGGCGGGGAACACTGAAGCTTTCTTT
TRBV19	-	-	TRBJ2-7	CASSIQGRTYEQYF	TGTGCCAGTAGTATTCAGGGCAGGACCTACGAGCAGTACTTC
TRBV9	-	TRBD2	TRBJ2-3	CASSVGTSGGADTQYF	TGTGCCAGCAGCGTAGGTACTAGCGGAGGGGCAGATACGCAGTATTTT
TRBV7-9	-	TRBD1	TRBJ1-2	CASSFMDRGSYTF	TGTGCCAGCAGCTTTATGGACAGGGGCAGCTACACCTTC
TRBV19	few	-	TRBJ2-1	CASSIGGAFIEQFF	TGTGCCAGTAGTATAGGGGGCGCTTTCATTGAGCAGTTCTTC
TRBV5-1	-	-	TRBJ1-4	CASSVAGGGEKLFF	TGCGCCAGCAGCGTCGCCGGGGGGGGTGAAAAACTGTTTTTT
TRBV28	few	TRBD1	TRBJ1-2	CASSQTGLDGYTF	TGTGCCAGCAGTCAGACAGGGTTGGATGGCTACACCTTC
TRBV9	-	TRBD2	TRBJ2-2	CASSVVSGSLIGELFF	TGTGCCAGCAGCGTAGTTAGCGGGAGCCTCATCGGGGAGCTGTTTTTT
TRBV5-6	-	-	TRBJ1-1	CASSWPGGRGKTEAFF	TGTGCCAGCAGCTGGCCTGGAGGCAGGGGAAAGACTGAAGCTTTCTTT
TRBV6-6	-	-	TRBJ2-1	CASSYGEAVGQFF	TGTGCCAGCAGTTACGGTGAGGCGGTTGGGCAGTTCTTC
TRBV6-1	-	-	TRBJ1-1	CASDTLNTEAFF	TGTGCCAGCGACACCCTGAACACTGAAGCTTTCTTT
TRBV18	-	-	TRBJ2-2	CASSWTWTGELFF	TGTGCCAGCTCGTGGACATGGACCGGGGAGCTGTTTTTT
TRBV5-6	-	-	TRBJ1-6	CASSSLQEGGSPLHF	TGTGCCAGCAGCTCCCTTCAGGAGGGTGGTTCACCCCTCCACTTT
TRBV18	few	TRBD1	TRBJ1-1	CASSRLGQAYTEAFF	TGTGCCAGCTCACGACTCGGACAGGCTTACACTGAAGCTTTCTTT
TRBV29-1	few	-	TRBJ2-2	CSVERGGGELFF	TGCAGCGTTGAGAGGGGGGGCGGGGAGCTGTTTTTT
TRBV29-1	few	TRBD2	TRBJ2-7	CSVLDFIAGPEQYF	TGCAGCGTTCTTGATTTTATAGCGGGGCCCGAGCAGTACTTC